This T cell receptor beta chain emerged from a study of T cells after yellow fever vaccination. Germline CDR1 is GTSNPN and CDR2 is SVGIG (reference sequence). The CDR3 has 13 residues. Trimming pared 0 bases from V and 7 bases from J, leaving 10 bases between. Each CDR3 protein gets one entry after TCRdb re-called the 5' RACE reads with MiXCR. The table includes some 300,000 distinct CDR3 sequences, around 8.1% detected once. The specimen was PBMCs, collected more than 35 days after the first yellow fever vaccination. The sequence was obtained from a young man who received the YFV17D yellow fever vaccine. This chain connects TRBV30 to TRBJ1-5; D is undetermined. The DNA of the CDR3 is TGTGCCTGGAGTGTACTAATAGGGCAGCCCCAGCATTTT. Translating it yields CAWSVLIGQPQHF.